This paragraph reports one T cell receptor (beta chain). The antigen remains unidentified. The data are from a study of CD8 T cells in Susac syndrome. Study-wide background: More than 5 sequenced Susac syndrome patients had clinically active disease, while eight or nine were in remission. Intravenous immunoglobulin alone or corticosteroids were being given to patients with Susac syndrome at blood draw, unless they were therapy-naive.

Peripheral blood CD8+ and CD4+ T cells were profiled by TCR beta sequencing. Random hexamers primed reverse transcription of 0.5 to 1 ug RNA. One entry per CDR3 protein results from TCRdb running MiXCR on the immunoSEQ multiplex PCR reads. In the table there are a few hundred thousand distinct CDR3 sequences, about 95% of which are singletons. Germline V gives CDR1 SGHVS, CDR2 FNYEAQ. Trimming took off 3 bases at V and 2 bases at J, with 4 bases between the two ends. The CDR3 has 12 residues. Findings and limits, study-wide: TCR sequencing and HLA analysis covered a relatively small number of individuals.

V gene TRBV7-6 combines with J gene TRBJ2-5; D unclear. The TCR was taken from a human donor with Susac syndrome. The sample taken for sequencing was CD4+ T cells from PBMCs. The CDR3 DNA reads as TGTGCCAGCAGCTTCCAACAAGAGACCCAGTACTTC. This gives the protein CASSFQQETQYF.